The clone carrying this TCR beta chain has only one observation. It was negative isolation that provided the CD8+ and CD4+ T cells, whereas TEMRA cells were enriched by FACS. The CDR3 has 11 amino acids. Germline CDR1 reads SGHDT; CDR2 reads YYEEEE. Trimming removed 4 bases at V and 7 bases at J, with 8 bases between. These data are taken from a study of CD8 T cells in Susac syndrome. RNA, at about 0.45 to 1 ug, was reverse transcribed with random hexamers. TCRdb processed the immunoSEQ multiplex PCR reads anew with MiXCR; each CDR3 protein has one entry. The data show about 440,000 distinct CDR3 sequences, with around 85% seen just once and under 0.15% held by the top ten.

Sequencing input: CD8+ T cells from PBMCs. The chain joins TRBV5-6 to TRBJ2-5, with D unclear. The clonotype was recovered from a human donor with multiple sclerosis. The CDR3 loop is CASSIPGTQYF. DNA for the CDR3: TGTGCCAGCAGCATTCCCGGGACCCAGTACTTC.